One and the same sample provided the 23 T cell receptor beta chains below, sequenced in a study of T cells in narcolepsy. TCRdb's copy holds only in-frame clones and misses some; the assay was immunoSEQ multiplex PCR. Altogether about 35,000 clones are present, more than 75% being singletons, with the ten largest covering over 2%. The specimen was memory (CD45RA-) CD4+ T cells from blood. The receptors shown here come from a human donor in good health.

V and J are TRBV5-1 and TRBJ1-1, with D tentatively TRBD1 (5 bases). Germline V gene sequence: CDR1 SGHRS, CDR2 YFSETQ. This CDR3 contains 15 residues. V was shortened by 0 bases and J by 0 bases, with 9 bases between the two germline ends. The CDR3 DNA follows: TGCGCCAGCAGCTTGGGACAGACGATGAACACTGAAGCTTTCTTT. It codes for CASSLGQTMNTEAFF. The full variable domain, in which reference TRBV5-1 and TRBJ1-1 provide the parts outside the CDR3, is KAGVTQTPRYLIKTRGQQVTLSCSPISGHRSVSWYQQTPGQGLQFLFEYFSETQRNKGNFPGRFSGRQFSNSRSEMNVSTLELGDSALYLCASSLGQTMNTEAFFGQGTRLTVV.

A single count supports this clone. The chain links TRBV7-2 to TRBJ1-5; 8 nucleotides line up with TRBD1. V was pared by 3 bases and J by 6 bases, with 13 bases of the junction left unmatched. The germline V gene encodes CDR1 SGHTA and CDR2 FQGNSA. The CDR3 has 17 amino acids. DNA for the CDR3: TGTGCCAGCAGCTTGGGGGGGTCCGGACAGGGAAGTCAGCCCCAGCATTTT. It yields the protein CASSLGGSGQGSQPQHF.

Only one count was recorded for this clone. The chain has TRBV5-4 and TRBJ2-5; perhaps D is TRBD1 or TRBD2 (5 bases each). Trimming stripped 4 bases from V and 7 bases from J, with 23 bases between. The CDR3 extends over 16 amino acids. From germline, CDR1 is SGHNT and CDR2 YYREEE (reference sequence). The CDR3 loop is CASSPHGTATRGTQYF. DNA for the CDR3: TGTGCCAGCAGCCCACATGGGACGGCTACCCGGGGGACCCAGTACTTC.

This clone was detected once. CDR3 protein: CAWRPRPRLLLETDTQYF. CDR3 DNA sequence: TGTGCCTGGAGGCCTAGACCCCGGCTCCTATTGGAGACAGATACGCAGTATTTT. The rearrangement uses TRBV30 and TRBJ2-3; unclear D gene. There are 18 residues in the CDR3. V was cut by 3 bases and J by 3 bases, with 25 bases left in between. The germline V gene has CDR1 GTSNPN and CDR2 SVGIG (reference sequence).

This clone was detected once. The V call is TRBV10-1, the J call TRBJ1-2; D not resolved. The CDR3 loop spans 13 amino acids. The V end lost 4 bases, the J end lost 5 bases, and 11 bases lay between the germline ends. CDR1 and CDR2 from the germline V gene are WNHNN and SYGVQD (reference sequence). The CDR3 here is CASSVSRHYGYTF. CDR3 DNA: TGCGCCAGCAGTGTTAGCAGGCATTATGGCTACACCTTC.

The chain combines TRBV6-1 with TRBJ1-5; unclear D gene. Trimming took 11 bases from V and 7 from J, leaving 12 bases between them. The CDR3 sequence is 11 residues long. From germline, CDR1 is MNHNS and CDR2 SASEGT. The CDR3 coding sequence is TGTGCCGTCGGGGTAGGGCAGCCCCAGCATTTT. Translated: CAVGVGQPQHF.

The chain recombines TRBV7-9 with TRBJ1-3; 7 bases agree with TRBD1. This CDR3 contains 14 residues. V lost 5 bases and J lost 5; bases outside the gene matches: 6. The germline V gene has CDR1 SEHNR and CDR2 FQNEAQ (reference sequence). CDR3 protein: CASSPDRDRNTIYF. CDR3 bases: TGTGCCAGCAGCCCCGACAGGGACAGAAACACCATATATTTT.

The rearrangement uses TRBV5-1 and TRBJ1-3; no clear D gene. The V gene's germline CDR1 is SGHRS and CDR2 YFSETQ. V was shortened by 0 bases and J by 3 bases, with 4 bases between the two germline ends. The CDR3 extends over 13 amino acids. The CDR3: CASSLADGNTIYF. The CDR3 DNA reads TGCGCCAGCAGCTTGGCGGATGGAAACACCATATATTTT.

CDR3 sequence: CASSTLAGGHGELFF. The DNA for the CDR3 is TGTGCCAGCAGCACACTAGCGGGAGGACACGGGGAGCTGTTTTTT. The chain uses TRBV28 and TRBJ2-2, with 12 nucleotides matching TRBD2. The CDR3 has 15 residues. CDR1 is MDHEN and CDR2 is SYDVKM in the germline V gene. Trimming removed 6 bases from V and 7 bases from J; junction bases left unmatched: 6.

The V call is TRBV9, the J call TRBJ2-3; 14 nucleotides agree with TRBD2. The germline gives CDR1 SGDLS, CDR2 YYNGEE. With V trimmed by 3 bases and J by 4 bases, 7 bases remained unmatched. The CDR3 is made up of 17 amino acids. The CDR3 reads CASSGLAGGAISDTQYF. CDR3 sequence (DNA): TGTGCCAGCAGCGGACTAGCGGGGGGGGCCATATCAGATACGCAGTATTTT.

J is TRBJ2-1 and V is TRBV18; 10 bases fit TRBD1. The CDR3 extends over 15 amino acids. The germline V gene encodes CDR1 KGHSH and CDR2 LQKENI. The ends lost 3 bases at V and 8 bases at J; junction bases unmatched: 7. The CDR3 protein is CASSPLPGTGDEQFF. The CDR3 DNA follows: TGTGCCAGCTCACCCTTGCCCGGGACAGGGGATGAGCAGTTCTTC.

This clone was seen more than once but under ten times. The genes are TRBV5-1 and TRBJ2-5; D gene ambiguous. CDR1 is SGHRS and CDR2 is YFSETQ in the germline V gene. CDR3 length: 13 residues. V was shortened by 4 bases and J by 3 bases, with 10 bases between the two germline ends. CDR3 sequence (DNA): TGCGCCAGCAGCCCTGTGGGAAAAGAGACCCAGTACTTC. Translating gives CASSPVGKETQYF.

This chain connects TRBV7-2 to TRBJ2-5; D might be TRBD1 or TRBD2, each matching 5 bases. Trimming removed 2 bases at V and 3 bases at J, with 10 bases between. Germline V gene data show CDR1 as SGHTA and CDR2 as FQGNSA. The CDR3 is 14 amino acids. The CDR3 coding sequence is TGTGCCAGCAGCTTATCAGGGACCAAAGAGACCCAGTACTTC. It translates to CASSLSGTKETQYF.

The chain combines TRBV7-6 with TRBJ2-2, with D uncertain. The CDR3 extends over 14 amino acids. Germline CDR1 and CDR2: SGHVS and FNYEAQ. Trimming removed 9 bases from V and 0 bases from J, with 11 bases in between. The CDR3 spells CASVPQPNTGELFF. The DNA of the CDR3 is TGTGCCAGTGTTCCGCAGCCGAACACCGGGGAGCTGTTTTTT.

The chain joins TRBV28 to TRBJ1-2; D remains ambiguous. Trimming shortened V by 8 bases and J by 4 bases, and 17 bases separated the two germline ends. CDR1 and CDR2 (germline): MDHEN, SYDVKM. The CDR3 covers 14 residues. The CDR3 region is CASWAPGLGYGYTF. CDR3 in DNA: TGTGCCAGCTGGGCCCCGGGCCTAGGCTATGGCTACACCTTC.

The rearrangement uses TRBV9 and TRBJ2-3; 7 bases agree with TRBD1. V was clipped by 4 bases and J by 0 bases; unmatched bases: 17. CDR3 length: 19 amino acids. The germline V gene encodes CDR1 SGDLS and CDR2 YYNGEE. CDR3 loop: CASSSHLGGYSSSTDTQYF. CDR3 nucleotides: TGTGCCAGCAGCTCCCACTTAGGGGGCTATTCCTCTAGCACAGATACGCAGTATTTT.

The chain uses TRBV9 and TRBJ2-5; perhaps TRBD2 as D (6 bases). CDR3 length: 13 amino acids. Trimming stripped 3 bases from V and 4 bases from J, with 10 bases between. The germline CDR1 and CDR2 sequences are SGDLS and YYNGEE. Here the CDR3 reads CASSGLVSETQYF. The DNA for the CDR3 is TGTGCCAGCAGCGGACTAGTGTCAGAGACCCAGTACTTC.

The V gene is TRBV5-4, the J gene TRBJ2-2; 9 bases match TRBD2. The CDR3 covers 14 residues. Losses at the gene ends were 4 bases for V and 6 bases for J; bases not matched to a gene: 4. Germline V lookup: CDR1 SGHNT, CDR2 YYREEE (reference sequence). CDR3 amino acids: CASSRGGAAGELFF. CDR3 DNA: TGTGCCAGCAGCCGCGGGGGGGCCGCCGGGGAGCTGTTTTTT.

The gene calls are TRBV6-1 and TRBJ1-1; 8 nucleotides line up with TRBD1. V gave up 7 bases and J gave up 3 bases; unmatched junction bases: 4. From germline, CDR1 is MNHNS and CDR2 SASEGT. The CDR3 runs 13 residues. This chain's CDR3 is CASIHRGDTEAFF. For the CDR3, the DNA is TGTGCCAGCATTCACAGGGGGGACACTGAAGCTTTCTTT.

The chain links TRBV5-4 to TRBJ2-7; weak D call: TRBD1 (6 bases). Trimming took 3 bases from V and 1 from J, leaving 14 bases between them. The CDR3 loop spans 15 amino acids. Germline CDR1 is SGHNT and CDR2 is YYREEE (reference sequence). CDR3 nucleotides: TGTGCCAGCAGCTGGGATCTTACAGGGTCCTACGAGCAGTACTTC. This gives the protein CASSWDLTGSYEQYF.

The CDR3 sequence is CASIEGGSGSYEQYF. CDR3 coding DNA: TGTGCCAGCATCGAGGGGGGGAGTGGCTCCTACGAGCAGTACTTC. V usage is TRBV6-1 and J usage is TRBJ2-7; the D gene is possibly TRBD2 (7 bases). Trimming pared 7 bases from V and 0 bases from J, leaving 16 bases between. The germline CDR1 and CDR2 sequences are MNHNS and SASEGT. This CDR3 spans 15 amino acids.

This clone has just one count. The rearrangement uses TRBV4-1 and TRBJ1-4; 8 nucleotides align to TRBD1. Germline CDR1 MGHRA, CDR2 YSYEKL. After removal of 5 bases from V and 7 bases from J, the junction contained 9 bases not matched to a gene. CDR3 length: 15 amino acids. Here the CDR3 reads CASSNPGQVSEKLFF. The CDR3 DNA reads TGCGCCAGCAGCAACCCGGGACAGGTCTCTGAAAAACTGTTTTTT.

This chain connects TRBV18 to TRBJ1-4, with D uncertain. CDR1 and CDR2 from the germline V gene are KGHSH and LQKENI. Trimming cost V 6 bases and J 2 bases, with 19 bases left between them. The CDR3 covers 17 residues. This CDR3 is CASSPSALTATNEKLFF. The CDR3 DNA follows: TGTGCCAGCTCCCCAAGCGCCTTGACGGCGACTAATGAAAAACTGTTTTTT.